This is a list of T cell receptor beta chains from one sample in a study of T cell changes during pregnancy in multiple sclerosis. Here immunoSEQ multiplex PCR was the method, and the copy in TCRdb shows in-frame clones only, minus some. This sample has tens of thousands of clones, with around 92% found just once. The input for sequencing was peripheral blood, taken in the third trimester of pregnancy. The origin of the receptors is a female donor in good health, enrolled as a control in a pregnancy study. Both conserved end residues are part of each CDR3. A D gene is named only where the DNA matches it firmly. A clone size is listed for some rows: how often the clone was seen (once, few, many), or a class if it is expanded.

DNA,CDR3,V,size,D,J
TGTGCCAGCAGCCAAAACCCCGGGACAGATACGCAGTATTTT,CASSQNPGTDTQYF,TRBV27,.,.,TRBJ2-3
TGTGCCAGCAGAGGACAGGGGAAAATCGACGAGCAGTACTTC,CASRGQGKIDEQYF,TRBV28,.,TRBD1,TRBJ2-7
TGTGCCAGCAGTTTAAGAGGGGCAGGGGGTGAAAAACTGTTTTTT,CASSLRGAGGEKLFF,TRBV27,.,TRBD1,TRBJ1-4
TGCGCCAGCAGTGCGCTGACTAGCGGACACACCGGGGAGCTGTTTTTT,CASSALTSGHTGELFF,TRBV5-1,.,TRBD2,TRBJ2-2
TGTGCCAGCTCTCCCGGTGACAGGGACGTCTATGGCTACACCTTC,CASSPGDRDVYGYTF,TRBV6-4,medium-sized,TRBD1,TRBJ1-2
TGTGCCAGCAGCCAAGATACTTACTGGACAGGGGGAGGGGGCGGAAACACCATATATTTT,CASSQDTYWTGGGGGNTIYF,TRBV4-2,.,TRBD1,TRBJ1-3
TGTGCCATCTGGGACAGGGGGCTTCATGGCTACACCTTC,CAIWDRGLHGYTF,TRBV28,once,TRBD1,TRBJ1-2
TGTGCCATCAGCCCAAACGGGTACACTGAAGCTTTCTTT,CAISPNGYTEAFF,TRBV10-3,.,.,TRBJ1-1
TGTGCCAGCTCATCGAGGGTCGAGCAGTACTTC,CASSSRVEQYF,TRBV18,.,.,TRBJ2-7
TGTGCCAGCGCGAAACTCGGACAGGGGGTGGGCACAGATACGCAGTATTTT,CASAKLGQGVGTDTQYF,TRBV28,once,TRBD1,TRBJ2-3
TGTGCCAGCAGCCAATCCGGGGTCGGCACTGAAGCTTTCTTT,CASSQSGVGTEAFF,TRBV7-9,.,.,TRBJ1-1
TGTGCCAGTAGTATGGGCAGGGCGGCCGAGCAGTACTTC,CASSMGRAAEQYF,TRBV19,.,.,TRBJ2-7
TGCGCCAGCAGCCGCAGCCAGGAAGGTAGTTATCAGGATACGCAGTATTTT,CASSRSQEGSYQDTQYF,TRBV4-1,.,.,TRBJ2-3
TGTGCCAGCAGCTTAGATGTCAATCCTGCACCCGAGGGCTACACCTTC,CASSLDVNPAPEGYTF,TRBV11-3,.,.,TRBJ1-2
TGTGCCAGCAGAAGGGACAGGCCTCGGTTAACGGGCTACACCTTC,CASRRDRPRLTGYTF,TRBV6-1,.,TRBD1,TRBJ1-2
TGTGCCAGCAGTTTAATGGTTTGGGGGGCCGGGGAGCTGTTTTTT,CASSLMVWGAGELFF,TRBV28,.,.,TRBJ2-2
TGTGCCAGCAGTGTAGCGCTAAACACCGGGGAGCTGTTTTTT,CASSVALNTGELFF,TRBV25-1,few,.,TRBJ2-2
TGCGCCAGCCGCTCTCGTGCAGCGGGAGGGCCGGGAGATACGCAGTATTTT,CASRSRAAGGPGDTQYF,TRBV5-1,once,TRBD2,TRBJ2-3
TGTGCCAGTAGTTCCGGGGTCTATGGCTACACCTTC,CASSSGVYGYTF,TRBV19,.,.,TRBJ1-2
TGTGCCAGCTCGTCTACTAGCGGGAGTGAGAGTGAGCAGTTCTTC,CASSSTSGSESEQFF,TRBV18,.,TRBD2,TRBJ2-1
TGTGCCAGCAGCCCGCGACAGGGGGCGGTAGGCGGGGAGCTGTTTTTT,CASSPRQGAVGGELFF,TRBV7-3,.,TRBD1,TRBJ2-2
TGCGCCAGCAGCACGGACAGAACTGACAATGAGCAGTTCTTC,CASSTDRTDNEQFF,TRBV5-1,.,.,TRBJ2-1
TGTGCCAGCTCACCAGGCGCAGGGGCTAACTATGGCTACACCTTC,CASSPGAGANYGYTF,TRBV18,.,.,TRBJ1-2
TGTGCCAGCGGGCGAGGACTAGCTAACTATGGCTACACCTTC,CASGRGLANYGYTF,TRBV7-8,.,.,TRBJ1-2
TGTGCCAGCTCACCACCGGTGCGACTAGCGGACTACAATGAGCAGTTCTTC,CASSPPVRLADYNEQFF,TRBV18,.,TRBD2,TRBJ2-1
TGTGCCAGTACTAGCGGGAGATTCTACGAGCAGTACTTC,CASTSGRFYEQYF,TRBV28,few,TRBD2,TRBJ2-7
TGTGCCAGCAGTTACGGGCTAGCGGGAGGAAAAGCCTATCGGTTCTTC,CASSYGLAGGKAYRFF,TRBV6-6,.,TRBD2,TRBJ2-1
TGCGCCAGCAGCCCCCGGACAGGGGGCGTCTACGAGCAGTACTTC,CASSPRTGGVYEQYF,TRBV4-1,.,TRBD1,TRBJ2-7
TGTGCCAGCAGCGAGGGAAGGGGGGGCAACTGGGAGCAGTACTTC,CASSEGRGGNWEQYF,TRBV7-6,.,.,TRBJ2-7
TGTGCCAGCAGTTATATCGGGACTCCGGGGAGGGAGACCCAGTACTTC,CASSYIGTPGRETQYF,TRBV6-5,.,.,TRBJ2-5
TGTGCCAGCAGTACAGGGCTCGCTGACTATGGCTACACCTTC,CASSTGLADYGYTF,TRBV6-5,.,.,TRBJ1-2
TGTGCCAGCAGCGATATAGGGACTAGCGGGAGTACTGAGCAGTTCTTC,CASSDIGTSGSTEQFF,TRBV7-9,.,TRBD2,TRBJ2-1
TGCGCCAGCAGCTCCGGCGGCGCTGCCCTCACGAACACCGGGGAGCTGTTTTTT,CASSSGGAALTNTGELFF,TRBV5-1,.,.,TRBJ2-2
TGTGCCAGCAGCTCGACAGGAGGCACTGAAGCTTTCTTT,CASSSTGGTEAFF,TRBV5-6,.,.,TRBJ1-1
TGTGCCAGCAGTTACTCGACTCGGCCAGGGATCACTGAAGCTTTCTTT,CASSYSTRPGITEAFF,TRBV6-5,.,.,TRBJ1-1
TGTGCCAGCAGTTATCGGGTCACTGAAGCTTTCTTT,CASSYRVTEAFF,TRBV6-6,.,.,TRBJ1-1
TGTGCCAGCAGCACCACAGGGGGCAATGAGCAGTTCTTC,CASSTTGGNEQFF,TRBV13,.,TRBD1,TRBJ2-1
TGTGCCAGCCCCGGGAAGAACACTGAAGCTTTCTTT,CASPGKNTEAFF,TRBV28,.,.,TRBJ1-1
TGTGCCAGCAGCTTAAGGCGGGGATGGGGCACTGAAGCTTTCTTT,CASSLRRGWGTEAFF,TRBV7-2,.,.,TRBJ1-1
TGTGCCAGTAACAACCGGGACAGGTTCACCGGGGAGCTGTTTTTT,CASNNRDRFTGELFF,TRBV19,once,TRBD1,TRBJ2-2
TGTGCCAGCAGCCAAGAACAGGATAGGAATTCACCCCTCCACTTT,CASSQEQDRNSPLHF,TRBV4-2,.,.,TRBJ1-6
TGTGCCAGCAAGGCCCAGACCATAGCGGGAGGGGGCAACGAGCAGTACTTC,CASKAQTIAGGGNEQYF,TRBV28,.,TRBD2,TRBJ2-7
TGTGCCAGTAGTATAAGCGGGTCCCGAGGTGGCAATGAGCAGTTCTTC,CASSISGSRGGNEQFF,TRBV19,.,.,TRBJ2-1
TGTGCCAGCAGCCCTGGGCAGGGCCCCTACGAGCAGTACTTC,CASSPGQGPYEQYF,TRBV13,.,.,TRBJ2-7
TGTGCCAGCAGCCAAACGAGGAACACTGAAGCTTTCTTT,CASSQTRNTEAFF,TRBV7-9,.,.,TRBJ1-1